These 21 T cell receptor beta chains originate from one sample sequenced in a study of cytomegalovirus exposure and HLA in healthy donors. The PCR employed 60 Vbeta primers together with 13 Jbeta primers. Generated by immunoSEQ multiplex PCR, the TCRdb table keeps only in-frame clones and is missing some. The sample lists about 96,000 clones; 60% to 80% were seen once. Material for sequencing was PBMCs. These receptors were collected from a man between 60 and 70 years old in good health and CMV-seronegative.

The chain employs TRBV9 and TRBJ2-7, with D perhaps matching TRBD2 (5 bases). Looked up from germline, CDR1 is SGDLS and CDR2 is YYNGEE. CDR3 size: 14 residues. V shed 3 bases and J shed 7 bases, with 17 bases lying between them. The CDR3 loop is CASSASQIPGEQYF. The CDR3 coding sequence is TGTGCCAGCAGCGCGAGTCAGATTCCGGGGGAGCAGTACTTC.

This chain uses TRBV4-2 with TRBJ2-7; 9 bases line up with TRBD2. The ends lost 2 bases at V and 2 bases at J; junction bases unmatched: 13. The CDR3 loop spans 18 amino acids. Germline CDR1 LGHNA, CDR2 YNFKEQ. The CDR3 spells CASSQNPVGLAGTYEQYF. The CDR3 nucleotides read TGTGCCAGCAGCCAAAATCCGGTGGGGCTAGCGGGAACCTACGAGCAGTACTTC.

This clone was observed once. CDR3 residues: CASSVGSGGAGEQFF. Here the CDR3 DNA reads TGTGCCAGCAGCGTCGGGAGCGGGGGGGCCGGTGAGCAGTTCTTC. The chain combines TRBV9 with TRBJ2-1; TRBD2 matches at 10 bases. The CDR3 runs 15 residues. Germline V gene sequence: CDR1 SGDLS, CDR2 YYNGEE. Germline trimming cut 2 bases from V and 9 bases from J; bases unmatched to any gene: 8. The full variable domain, rest sourced from reference TRBV9 and TRBJ2-1, is DSGVTQTPKHLITATGQRVTLRCSPRSGDLSVYWYQQSLDQGLQFLIQYYNGEERAKGNILERFSAQQFPDLHSELNLSSLELGDSALYFCASSVGSGGAGEQFFGPGTRLTVL.

The chain couples TRBV2 to TRBJ2-3; D is perhaps TRBD1 (7 bases). This CDR3 is 14 amino acids long. In germline, CDR1 is SNHLY, CDR2 FYNNEI. V lost 8 bases, J lost 0 bases, and 12 bases lay in between. The CDR3 bases are TGTGCCAGCTACGGGGGACAGAGCACAGATACGCAGTATTTT. Translation: CASYGGQSTDTQYF.

The chain combines TRBV6-1 with TRBJ2-3; TRBD2 aligns across 7 bases. CDR1 is MNHNS and CDR2 is SASEGT in the germline V gene. The ends lost 6 bases at V and 6 bases at J; junction bases unmatched: 9. This CDR3 is built from 14 residues. CDR3 bases: TGTGCCAGCAGGCGGACTAGTGGGGCGGATACGCAGTATTTT. It is translated as CASRRTSGADTQYF.

The chain couples TRBV5-1 to TRBJ2-5; 7 nucleotides match TRBD2. Germline assignment: CDR1 SGHRS and CDR2 YFSETQ. This CDR3 contains 16 residues. The V and J ends lost 7 bases and 1 base, in that order; junction bases with no gene match: 13. For the CDR3, the DNA is TGCGCCAGCTCCCACCCGACCCCGGGGGGCCAAGAGACCCAGTACTTC. It is translated as CASSHPTPGGQETQYF.

The V and J genes are TRBV6-1 and TRBJ2-5, with TRBD1 identical over 8 bases. Losses at the gene ends were 6 bases for V and 5 bases for J; bases not matched to a gene: 5. This CDR3 comprises 13 residues. From germline, CDR1 is MNHNS and CDR2 SASEGT. The CDR3 sequence is CASRGTGGETQYF. DNA for the CDR3: TGTGCCAGCAGGGGGACAGGCGGGGAGACCCAGTACTTC.

Only one count was recorded for this clone. This rearrangement joins TRBV5-1 to TRBJ2-1; D remains unclear. Trimming shortened V by 1 base and J by 0 bases, and 17 bases separated the two germline ends. The CDR3 is made up of 18 amino acids. In germline, CDR1 is SGHRS, CDR2 YFSETQ. CDR3 sequence: CASSLRLPAQSSYNEQFF. DNA of the CDR3: TGCGCCAGCAGCTTGAGGTTACCAGCGCAGAGCTCCTACAATGAGCAGTTCTTC.

There are a few counts of this clone. The chain is built from TRBV6-1 and TRBJ2-3, with 10 positions matching TRBD2. Per the germline V gene, CDR1 is MNHNS and CDR2 is SASEGT. With 3 bases clipped from V and 1 base from J, the junction kept 7 bases outside the gene matches. This CDR3 is built from 17 residues. Here the CDR3 reads CASSEISGGAGTDTQYF. Here the CDR3 DNA reads TGTGCCAGCAGTGAGATCAGCGGGGGGGCAGGCACAGATACGCAGTATTTT.

In this sample, this clone turned up a few times. This rearrangement joins TRBV7-2 to TRBJ2-3, with TRBD1 identical over 10 bases. V gave up 4 bases and J gave up 2 bases; unmatched junction bases: 3. Germline lookup yields CDR1 SGHTA and CDR2 FQGNSA. CDR3 length equals 15 residues. CDR3 in amino acids: CASSSGQGITDTQYF. As DNA, the CDR3 is TGTGCCAGCAGCTCGGGACAGGGGATCACAGATACGCAGTATTTT.

The chain recombines TRBV11-3 with TRBJ2-1; weak D call: TRBD1 (5 bases). The germline V and J ends were trimmed by 3 bases and 3 bases, with 18 bases remaining between them. The CDR3 is 17 amino acids. The germline gives CDR1 SGHNT, CDR2 YENEEA. CDR3 sequence reads: CASSFPLGAEFYNEQFF. CDR3 bases: TGTGCCAGCAGCTTCCCGCTTGGGGCGGAGTTCTACAATGAGCAGTTCTTC.

The chain carries TRBV27 and TRBJ2-2, with TRBD2 matching 12 bases. V was clipped by 5 bases and J by 1 base; unmatched bases: 11. This CDR3 is 19 amino acids long. Germline V gene lookup returns CDR1 MNHEY and CDR2 SMNVEV (reference sequence). In DNA, the CDR3 is TGTGCCAGCAGTCGACAACGGACTAGCGGGATATGGAACACCGGGGAGCTGTTTTTT. Its translation: CASSRQRTSGIWNTGELFF.

The genes are TRBV2 and TRBJ1-2; TRBD1 might be the D (6 bases). V lost 5 bases and J 8 bases, leaving 18 bases between the germline ends. The germline V gene encodes CDR1 SNHLY and CDR2 FYNNEI. The CDR3 spans 14 residues. The CDR3 is CASSSPLQGRGYTF. Here the CDR3 DNA reads TGTGCCAGCAGTTCACCCCTACAGGGACGCGGCTACACCTTC.

The rearrangement joins TRBV5-1 to TRBJ1-4; TRBD1 is a possible D gene (6 bases). Per the germline V gene, CDR1 is SGHRS and CDR2 is YFSETQ. CDR3 length: 15 amino acids. V was cut by 4 bases and J by 5 bases, with 15 bases left in between. CDR3 DNA: TGCGCCAGCAGCCCCAGACAGGCGATAAATGAAAAACTGTTTTTT. It encodes CASSPRQAINEKLFF.

The chain employs TRBV5-1 and TRBJ2-1; TRBD2 aligns across 9 bases. Trimming cost V 4 bases and J 4 bases; bases outside gene matches: 9. CDR3 length: 16 residues. CDR1 is SGHRS and CDR2 is YFSETQ in the germline V gene. CDR3: CASSPFSGGSYNEQFF. CDR3 sequence (DNA): TGCGCCAGCAGCCCATTTAGCGGGGGCTCGTACAATGAGCAGTTCTTC.

CDR3 region: CASNGRGAQETQYF. CDR3 nucleotide sequence: TGTGCCAGTAACGGGCGGGGAGCCCAAGAGACCCAGTACTTC. This chain joins TRBV19 and TRBJ2-5; maybe TRBD2 (6 bases). CDR1 and CDR2 (germline): LNHDA, SQIVND (reference sequence). Trimming stripped 7 bases from V and 1 base from J, with 13 bases between. The CDR3 sequence is 14 residues long.

V is TRBV19 and J is TRBJ1-3, with D possibly TRBD1 on 6 matching bases. V was clipped by 5 bases and J by 3 bases, with 14 bases between them. The CDR3 sequence is 15 residues long. Germline lookup yields CDR1 LNHDA and CDR2 SQIVND (reference sequence). As DNA, the CDR3 is TGTGCCAGTAGTTTCACAGGGAGACTTGGAAACACCATATATTTT. Amino acid sequence: CASSFTGRLGNTIYF.

This sequence joins TRBV7-2 and TRBJ2-7; 10 bases are a match to TRBD2. J gave up 1 base and V 1 base, and 1 base lay outside the gene matches. This CDR3 region has 15 residues. Germline assignment: CDR1 SGHTA and CDR2 FQGNSA. In DNA, the CDR3 is TGTGCCAGCAGCTTAGTAGCGGGGGGATCCTACGAGCAGTACTTC. Protein: CASSLVAGGSYEQYF.

The chain combines TRBV6-1 with TRBJ2-7, with 10 bases lining up with TRBD1. This CDR3 spans 15 amino acids. Germline V gene data show CDR1 as MNHNS and CDR2 as SASEGT. V shed 4 bases, J shed 1 base, and the junction held 4 bases outside the gene matches. This chain's CDR3 is CASSAEGQGSYEQYF. The CDR3 nucleotides read TGTGCCAGCAGTGCCGAGGGACAGGGGTCCTACGAGCAGTACTTC.

The chain joins TRBV19 to TRBJ2-3; D is possibly TRBD2 (6 bases). Germline loops: CDR1 LNHDA, CDR2 SQIVND (reference sequence). This CDR3 contains 12 residues. V dropped 10 bases and J dropped 5 bases, with 13 bases sitting between them. In DNA form, the CDR3 reads TGTGCCATTTCGCTGGGGGGAGATACGCAGTATTTT. Amino acid sequence: CAISLGGDTQYF.

This clone was observed a handful of times. The chain joins TRBV6-1 to TRBJ2-7; 16 bases map to TRBD2. The CDR3 is made up of 15 amino acids. The germline V gene encodes CDR1 MNHNS and CDR2 SASEGT. V dropped 6 bases and J dropped 7; count of bases not matched to a gene: 6. CDR3 nucleotide sequence: TGTGCCAGCAGCGGGACTAGCGGGGGGGCGAGGGAGCAGTACTTC. Protein sequence: CASSGTSGGAREQYF.